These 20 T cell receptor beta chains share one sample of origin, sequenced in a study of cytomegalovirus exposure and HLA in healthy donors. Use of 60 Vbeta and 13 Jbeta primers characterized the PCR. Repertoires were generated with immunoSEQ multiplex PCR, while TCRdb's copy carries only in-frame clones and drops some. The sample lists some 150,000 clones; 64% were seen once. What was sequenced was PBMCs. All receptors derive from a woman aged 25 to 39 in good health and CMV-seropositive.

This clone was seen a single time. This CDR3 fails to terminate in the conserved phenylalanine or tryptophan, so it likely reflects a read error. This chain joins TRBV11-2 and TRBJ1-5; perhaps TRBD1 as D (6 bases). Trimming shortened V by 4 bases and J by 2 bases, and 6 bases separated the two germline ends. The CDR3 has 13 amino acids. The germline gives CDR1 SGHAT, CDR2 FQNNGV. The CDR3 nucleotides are TGTGCCAGCAGCTCAGGGGGCAATCAGCCCCAGCATCTT. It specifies CASSSGGNQPQHL.

CDR3 bases: TGCGCCAGCAGCCTCCCGACGGGGACAGCTAATGAAAAACTGTTTTTT. Translated, it gives CASSLPTGTANEKLFF. This chain connects TRBV5-1 to TRBJ1-4; 7 bases line up with TRBD1. Germline V gene sequence: CDR1 SGHRS, CDR2 YFSETQ. The junction had 9 bases not matched to a gene; V was cut back by 4 bases and J by 3 bases. This CDR3 region has 16 residues.

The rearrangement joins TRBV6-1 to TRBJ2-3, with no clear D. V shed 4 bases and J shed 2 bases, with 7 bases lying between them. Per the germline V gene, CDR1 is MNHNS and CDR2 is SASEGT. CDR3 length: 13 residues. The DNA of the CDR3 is TGTGCCAGCAGTGGGCAGTCCACAGATACGCAGTATTTT. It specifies CASSGQSTDTQYF.

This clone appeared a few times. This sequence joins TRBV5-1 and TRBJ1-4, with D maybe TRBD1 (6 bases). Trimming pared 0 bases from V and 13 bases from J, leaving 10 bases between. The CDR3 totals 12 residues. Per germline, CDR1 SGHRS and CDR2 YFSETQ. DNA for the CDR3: TGCGCCAGCAGCTTGGACAGGGTGAGACTGTTTTTT. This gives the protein CASSLDRVRLFF. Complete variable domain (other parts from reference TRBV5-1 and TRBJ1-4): KAGVTQTPRYLIKTRGQQVTLSCSPISGHRSVSWYQQTPGQGLQFLFEYFSETQRNKGNFPGRFSGRQFSNSRSEMNVSTLELGDSALYLCASSLDRVRLFFGSGTQLSVL.

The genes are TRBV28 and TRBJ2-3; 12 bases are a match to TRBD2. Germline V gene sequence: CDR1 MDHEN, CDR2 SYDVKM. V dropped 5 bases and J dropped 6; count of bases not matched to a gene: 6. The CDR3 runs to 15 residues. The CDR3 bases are TGTGCCAGCAGTAGAACCGGGACTAGCGGGGATACGCAGTATTTT. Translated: CASSRTGTSGDTQYF.

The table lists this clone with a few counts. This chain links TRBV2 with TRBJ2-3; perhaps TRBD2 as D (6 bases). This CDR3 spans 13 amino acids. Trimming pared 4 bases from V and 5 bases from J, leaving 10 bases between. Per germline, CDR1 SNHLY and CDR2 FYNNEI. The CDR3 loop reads CASSVSGGDTQYF. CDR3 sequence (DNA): TGTGCCAGCAGTGTTTCCGGGGGAGATACGCAGTATTTT.

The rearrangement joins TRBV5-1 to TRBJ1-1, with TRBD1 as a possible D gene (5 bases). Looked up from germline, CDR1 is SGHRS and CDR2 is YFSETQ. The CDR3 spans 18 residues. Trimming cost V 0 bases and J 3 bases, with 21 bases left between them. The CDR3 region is CASSLAGSTSGGDTEAFF. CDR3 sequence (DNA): TGCGCCAGCAGCTTGGCCGGCAGCACCTCGGGGGGGGACACTGAAGCTTTCTTT.

The CDR3 sequence: CASSVRRNTDTQYF. CDR3 bases: TGTGCCAGCAGTGTTCGGCGGAACACAGATACGCAGTATTTT. The chain couples TRBV2 to TRBJ2-3; no clear D. The CDR3 consists of 14 residues. Per the germline V gene, CDR1 is SNHLY and CDR2 is FYNNEI. The V end was cut by 4 bases, the J end by 2 bases, with 10 bases between.

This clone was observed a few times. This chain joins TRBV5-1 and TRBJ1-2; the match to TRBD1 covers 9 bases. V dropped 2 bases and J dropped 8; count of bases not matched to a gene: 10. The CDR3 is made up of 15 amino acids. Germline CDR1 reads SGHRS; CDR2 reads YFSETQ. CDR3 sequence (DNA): TGCGCCAGCAGCTTCTTCGGGACAGGGATTGGGGGCTACACCTTC. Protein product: CASSFFGTGIGGYTF.

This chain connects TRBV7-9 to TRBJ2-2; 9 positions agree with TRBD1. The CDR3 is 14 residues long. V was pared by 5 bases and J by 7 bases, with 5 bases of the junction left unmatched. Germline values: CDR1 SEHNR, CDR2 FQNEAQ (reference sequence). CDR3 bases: TGTGCCAGCAGCAGAGGGACAGGGCACGGGGAGCTGTTTTTT. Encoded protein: CASSRGTGHGELFF.

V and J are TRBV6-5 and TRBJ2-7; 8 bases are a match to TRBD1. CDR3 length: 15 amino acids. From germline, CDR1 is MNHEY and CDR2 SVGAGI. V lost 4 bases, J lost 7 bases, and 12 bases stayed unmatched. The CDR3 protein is CASSFSPDRAVEQYF. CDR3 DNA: TGTGCCAGCAGTTTCTCGCCGGACAGGGCGGTAGAGCAGTACTTC.

The CDR3 is CASSYSTPRETQYF. The DNA of the CDR3 is TGTGCCAGCTCATACTCAACCCCCCGAGAGACCCAGTACTTC. The rearrangement links TRBV18 to TRBJ2-5; D remains unclear. The germline V and J ends were trimmed by 5 bases and 4 bases, with 14 bases remaining between them. This CDR3 is 14 amino acids long. Per the germline V gene, CDR1 is KGHSH and CDR2 is LQKENI.

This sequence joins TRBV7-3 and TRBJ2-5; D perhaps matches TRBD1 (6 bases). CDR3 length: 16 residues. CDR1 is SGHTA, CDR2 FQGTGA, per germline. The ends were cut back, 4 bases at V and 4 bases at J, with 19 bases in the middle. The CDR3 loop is CASSSQDSPTLETQYF. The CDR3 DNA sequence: TGTGCCAGCAGCTCCCAGGACAGCCCCACTTTAGAGACCCAGTACTTC.

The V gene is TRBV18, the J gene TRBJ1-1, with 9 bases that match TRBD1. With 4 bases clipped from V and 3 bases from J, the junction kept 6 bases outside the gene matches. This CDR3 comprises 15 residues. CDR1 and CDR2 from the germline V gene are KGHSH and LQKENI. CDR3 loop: CASSQLQGADTEAFF. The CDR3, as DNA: TGTGCCAGCTCACAACTACAGGGGGCAGACACTGAAGCTTTCTTT.

CDR3 bases: TGTGCCAGCAGCTTGGATTTAAGCCAGGCGTTCTATGGCTACACCTTC. Its translation is CASSLDLSQAFYGYTF. The chain links TRBV5-4 to TRBJ1-2; D call uncertain. Trimming pared 0 bases from V and 4 bases from J, leaving 16 bases between. This CDR3 comprises 16 residues. Germline CDR1 is SGHNT and CDR2 is YYREEE (reference sequence).

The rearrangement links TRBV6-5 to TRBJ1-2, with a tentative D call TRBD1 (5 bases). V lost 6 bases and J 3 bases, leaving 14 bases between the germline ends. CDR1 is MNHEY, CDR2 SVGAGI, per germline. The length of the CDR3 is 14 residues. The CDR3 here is CASSRQQTDYGYTF. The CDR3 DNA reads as TGTGCCAGCAGCAGACAGCAAACTGACTATGGCTACACCTTC.

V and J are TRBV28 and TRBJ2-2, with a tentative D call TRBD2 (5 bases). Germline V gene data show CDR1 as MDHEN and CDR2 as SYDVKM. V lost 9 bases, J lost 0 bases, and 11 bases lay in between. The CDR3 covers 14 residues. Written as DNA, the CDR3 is TGTGCCAGTCTTAGAGGGACGAACACCGGGGAGCTGTTTTTT. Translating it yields CASLRGTNTGELFF.

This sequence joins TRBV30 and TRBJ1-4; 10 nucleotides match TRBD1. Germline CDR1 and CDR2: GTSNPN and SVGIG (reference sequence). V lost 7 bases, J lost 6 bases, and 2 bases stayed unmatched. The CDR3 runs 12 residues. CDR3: CAYDRGHEKLFF. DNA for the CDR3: TGTGCCTATGACAGGGGGCATGAAAAACTGTTTTTT.

The CDR3 is CASSTYGTANGYTF. The DNA for the CDR3 is TGTGCCAGTAGTACTTACGGGACAGCCAATGGCTACACCTTC. V is TRBV19 and J is TRBJ1-2; 7 positions agree with TRBD1. J gave up 6 bases and V 4 bases, and 8 bases lay outside the gene matches. From germline, CDR1 is LNHDA and CDR2 SQIVND (reference sequence). This CDR3 contains 14 residues. Full variable domain (outside the CDR3, taken from reference TRBV19 and TRBJ1-2): DGGITQSPKYLFRKEGQNVTLSCEQNLNHDAMYWYRQDPGQGLRLIYYSQIVNDFQKGDIAEGYSVSREKKESFPLTVTSAQKNPTAFYLCASSTYGTANGYTFGSGTRLTVV.

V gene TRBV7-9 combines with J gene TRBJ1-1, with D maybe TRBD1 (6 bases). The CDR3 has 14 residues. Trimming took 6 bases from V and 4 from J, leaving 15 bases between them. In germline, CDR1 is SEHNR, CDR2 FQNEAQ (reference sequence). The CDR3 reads CASRRDNHGTEAFF. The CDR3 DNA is TGTGCCAGCAGGAGGGACAACCATGGCACTGAAGCTTTCTTT.